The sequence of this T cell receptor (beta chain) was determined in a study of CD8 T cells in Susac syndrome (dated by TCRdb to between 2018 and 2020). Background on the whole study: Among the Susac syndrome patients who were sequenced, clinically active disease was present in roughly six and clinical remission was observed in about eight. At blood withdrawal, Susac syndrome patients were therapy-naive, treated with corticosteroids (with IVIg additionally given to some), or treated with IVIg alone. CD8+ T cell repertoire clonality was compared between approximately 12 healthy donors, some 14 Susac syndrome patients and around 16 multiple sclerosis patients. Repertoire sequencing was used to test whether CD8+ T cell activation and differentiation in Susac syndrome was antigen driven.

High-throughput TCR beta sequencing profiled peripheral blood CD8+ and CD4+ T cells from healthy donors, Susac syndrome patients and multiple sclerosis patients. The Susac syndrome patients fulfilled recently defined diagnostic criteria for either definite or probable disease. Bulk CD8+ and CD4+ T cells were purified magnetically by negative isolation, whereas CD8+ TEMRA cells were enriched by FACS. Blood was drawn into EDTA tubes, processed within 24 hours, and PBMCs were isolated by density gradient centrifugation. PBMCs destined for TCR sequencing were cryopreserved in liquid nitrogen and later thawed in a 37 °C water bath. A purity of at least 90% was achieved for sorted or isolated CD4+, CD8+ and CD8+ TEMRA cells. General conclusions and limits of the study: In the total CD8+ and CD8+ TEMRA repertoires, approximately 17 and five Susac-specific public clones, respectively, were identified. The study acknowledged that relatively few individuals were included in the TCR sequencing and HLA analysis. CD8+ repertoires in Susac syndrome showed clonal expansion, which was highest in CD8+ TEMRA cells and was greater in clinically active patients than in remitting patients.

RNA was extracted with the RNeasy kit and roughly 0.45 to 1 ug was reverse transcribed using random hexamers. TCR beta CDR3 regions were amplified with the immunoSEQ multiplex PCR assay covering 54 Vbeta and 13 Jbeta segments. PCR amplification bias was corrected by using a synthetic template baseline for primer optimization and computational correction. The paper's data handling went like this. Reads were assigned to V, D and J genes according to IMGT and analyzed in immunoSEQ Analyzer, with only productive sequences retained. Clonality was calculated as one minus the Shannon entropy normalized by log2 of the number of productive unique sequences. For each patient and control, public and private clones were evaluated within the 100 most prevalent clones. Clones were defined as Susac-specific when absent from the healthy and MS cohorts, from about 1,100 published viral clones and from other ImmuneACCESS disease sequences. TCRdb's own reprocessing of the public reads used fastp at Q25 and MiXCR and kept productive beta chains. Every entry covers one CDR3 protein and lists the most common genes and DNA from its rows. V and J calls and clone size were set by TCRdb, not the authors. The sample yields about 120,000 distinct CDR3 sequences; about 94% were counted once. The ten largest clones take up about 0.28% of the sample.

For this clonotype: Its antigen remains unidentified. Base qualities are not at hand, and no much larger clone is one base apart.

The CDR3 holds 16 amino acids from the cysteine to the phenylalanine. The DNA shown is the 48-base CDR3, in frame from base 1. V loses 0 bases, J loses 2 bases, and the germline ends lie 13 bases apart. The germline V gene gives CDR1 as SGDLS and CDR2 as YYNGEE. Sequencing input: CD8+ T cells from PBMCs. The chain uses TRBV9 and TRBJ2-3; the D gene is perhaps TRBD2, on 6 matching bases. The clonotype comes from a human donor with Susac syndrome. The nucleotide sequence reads TGTGCCAGCAGCGTAGCGGGAGTCTCACCCACAGATACGCAGTATTTT. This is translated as CASSVAGVSPTDTQYF.